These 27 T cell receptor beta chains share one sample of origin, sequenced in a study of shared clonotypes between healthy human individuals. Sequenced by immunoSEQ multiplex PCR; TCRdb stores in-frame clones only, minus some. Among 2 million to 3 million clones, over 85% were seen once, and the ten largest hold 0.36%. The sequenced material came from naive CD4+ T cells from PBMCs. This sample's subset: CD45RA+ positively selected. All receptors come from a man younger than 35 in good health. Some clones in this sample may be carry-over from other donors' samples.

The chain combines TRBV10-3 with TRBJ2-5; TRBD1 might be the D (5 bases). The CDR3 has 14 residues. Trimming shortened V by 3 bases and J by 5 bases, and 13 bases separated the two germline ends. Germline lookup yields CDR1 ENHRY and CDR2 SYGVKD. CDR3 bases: TGTGCCATCAGTGACCGCAGGGCTGGGGAGACCCAGTACTTC. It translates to CAISDRRAGETQYF.

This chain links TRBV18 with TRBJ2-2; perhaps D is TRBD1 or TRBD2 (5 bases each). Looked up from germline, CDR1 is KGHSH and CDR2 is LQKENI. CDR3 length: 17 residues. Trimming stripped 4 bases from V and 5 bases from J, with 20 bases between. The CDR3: CASSLLSTGLETGELFF. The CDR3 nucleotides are TGTGCCAGCTCACTCCTCTCGACGGGGCTCGAAACCGGGGAGCTGTTTTTT.

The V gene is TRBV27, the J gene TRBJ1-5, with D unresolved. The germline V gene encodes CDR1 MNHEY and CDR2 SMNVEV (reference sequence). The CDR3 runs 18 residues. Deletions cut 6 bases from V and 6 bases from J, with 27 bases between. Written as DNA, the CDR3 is TGTGCCAGCAGAAGGAATCGTGGGTCCGACACAGTGGCTCAGCCCCAGCATTTT. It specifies CASRRNRGSDTVAQPQHF.

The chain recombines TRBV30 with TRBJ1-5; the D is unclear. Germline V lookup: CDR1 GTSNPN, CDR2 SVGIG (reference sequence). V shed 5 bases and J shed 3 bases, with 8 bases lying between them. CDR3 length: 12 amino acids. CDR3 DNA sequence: TGTGCCTGGGGCCGAGACAATCAGCCCCAGCATTTT. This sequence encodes CAWGRDNQPQHF.

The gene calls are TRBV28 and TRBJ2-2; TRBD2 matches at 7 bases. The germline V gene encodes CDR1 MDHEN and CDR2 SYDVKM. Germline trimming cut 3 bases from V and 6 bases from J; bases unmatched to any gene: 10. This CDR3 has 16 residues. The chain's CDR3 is CASSFRREFRPGELFF. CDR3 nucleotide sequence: TGTGCCAGCAGTTTCCGGCGGGAGTTCCGCCCCGGGGAGCTGTTTTTT.

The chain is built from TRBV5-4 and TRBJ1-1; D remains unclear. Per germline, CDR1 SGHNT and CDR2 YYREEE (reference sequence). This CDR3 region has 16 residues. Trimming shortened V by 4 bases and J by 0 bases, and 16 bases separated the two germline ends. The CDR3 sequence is CASSTPGSGVNTEAFF. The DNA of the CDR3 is TGTGCCAGCAGCACCCCCGGGAGTGGGGTGAACACTGAAGCTTTCTTT.

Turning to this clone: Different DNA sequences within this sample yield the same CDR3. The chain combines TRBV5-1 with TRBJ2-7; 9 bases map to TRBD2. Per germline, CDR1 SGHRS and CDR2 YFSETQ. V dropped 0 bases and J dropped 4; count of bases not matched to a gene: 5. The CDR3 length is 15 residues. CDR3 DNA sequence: TGCGCCAGCAGCTTGGTGGCTAGCGGGACTTACGAGCAGTACTTC. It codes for CASSLVASGTYEQYF.

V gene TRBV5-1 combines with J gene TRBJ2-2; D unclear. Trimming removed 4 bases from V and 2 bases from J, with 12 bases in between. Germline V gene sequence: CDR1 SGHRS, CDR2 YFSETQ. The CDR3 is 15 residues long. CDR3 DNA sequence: TGCGCCAGCAGCATAAACGGCCTCAACACCGGGGAGCTGTTTTTT. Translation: CASSINGLNTGELFF.

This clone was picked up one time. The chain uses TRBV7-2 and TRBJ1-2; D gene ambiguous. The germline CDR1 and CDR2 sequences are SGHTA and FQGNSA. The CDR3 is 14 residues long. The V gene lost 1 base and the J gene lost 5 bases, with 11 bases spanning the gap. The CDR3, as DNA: TGTGCCAGCAGCTTAGAGCCAGGAGAATATGGCTACACCTTC. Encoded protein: CASSLEPGEYGYTF.

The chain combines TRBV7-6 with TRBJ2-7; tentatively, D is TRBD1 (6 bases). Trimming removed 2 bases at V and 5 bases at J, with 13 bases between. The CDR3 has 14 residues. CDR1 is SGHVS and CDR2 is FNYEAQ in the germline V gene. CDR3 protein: CASSLRMAGDEQYF. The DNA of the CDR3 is TGTGCCAGCAGCTTACGGATGGCAGGGGACGAGCAGTACTTC.

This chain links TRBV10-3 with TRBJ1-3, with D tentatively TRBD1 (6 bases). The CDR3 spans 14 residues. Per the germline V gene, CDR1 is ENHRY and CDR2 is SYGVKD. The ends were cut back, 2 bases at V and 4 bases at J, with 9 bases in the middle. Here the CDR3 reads CAISETGRGNTIYF. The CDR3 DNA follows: TGTGCCATCAGTGAGACAGGGCGCGGAAACACCATATATTTT.

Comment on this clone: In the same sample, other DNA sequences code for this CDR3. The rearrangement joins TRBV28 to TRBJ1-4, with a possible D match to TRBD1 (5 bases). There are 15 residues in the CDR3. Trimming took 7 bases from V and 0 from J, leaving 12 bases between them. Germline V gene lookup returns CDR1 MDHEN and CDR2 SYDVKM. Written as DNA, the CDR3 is TGTGCCAGCACCTCCGGGGGGGCAACTAATGAAAAACTGTTTTTT. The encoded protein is CASTSGGATNEKLFF.

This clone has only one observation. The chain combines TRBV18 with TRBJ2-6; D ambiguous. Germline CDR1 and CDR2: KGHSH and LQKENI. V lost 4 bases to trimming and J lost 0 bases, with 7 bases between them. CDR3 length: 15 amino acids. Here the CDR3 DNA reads TGTGCCAGCTCACAATACAGCTCTGGGGCCAACGTCCTGACTTTC. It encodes CASSQYSSGANVLTF.

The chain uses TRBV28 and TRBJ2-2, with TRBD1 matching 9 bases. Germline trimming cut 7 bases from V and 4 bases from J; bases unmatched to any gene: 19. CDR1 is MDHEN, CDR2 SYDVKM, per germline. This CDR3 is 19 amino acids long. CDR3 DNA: TGTGCCAGCAACATCGGGACAGGGAGGGTCGGGAGACGCACCGGGGAGCTGTTTTTT. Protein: CASNIGTGRVGRRTGELFF. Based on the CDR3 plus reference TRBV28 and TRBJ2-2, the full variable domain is DVKVTQSSRYLVKRTGEKVFLECVQDMDHENMFWYRQDPGLGLRLIYFSYDVKMKEKGDIPEGYSVSREKKERFSLILESASTNQTSMYLCASNIGTGRVGRRTGELFFGEGSRLTVL.

CDR3 bases: TGTGCCAGCAGCCCCCGGGACAGGGAAAACACCGGGGAGCTGTTTTTT. Protein: CASSPRDRENTGELFF. The gene calls are TRBV5-6 and TRBJ2-2; 9 nucleotides agree with TRBD1. The CDR3 runs to 16 residues. Germline V lookup: CDR1 SGHDT, CDR2 YYEEEE. Unmatched junction bases numbered 6, after V lost 4 bases and J lost 2 bases.

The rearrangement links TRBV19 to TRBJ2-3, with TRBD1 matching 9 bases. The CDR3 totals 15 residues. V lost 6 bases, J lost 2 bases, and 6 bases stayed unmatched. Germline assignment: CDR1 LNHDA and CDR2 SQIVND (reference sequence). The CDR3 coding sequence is TGTGCCAGTAGACGGACAGGGGATATCACAGATACGCAGTATTTT. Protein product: CASRRTGDITDTQYF.

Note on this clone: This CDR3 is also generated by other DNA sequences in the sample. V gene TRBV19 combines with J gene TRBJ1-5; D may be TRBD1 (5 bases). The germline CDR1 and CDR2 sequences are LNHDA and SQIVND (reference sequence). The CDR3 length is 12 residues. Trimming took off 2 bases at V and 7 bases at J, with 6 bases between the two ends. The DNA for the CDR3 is TGTGCCAGTAGTATAACAGGACAGCCCCAGCATTTT. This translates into CASSITGQPQHF.

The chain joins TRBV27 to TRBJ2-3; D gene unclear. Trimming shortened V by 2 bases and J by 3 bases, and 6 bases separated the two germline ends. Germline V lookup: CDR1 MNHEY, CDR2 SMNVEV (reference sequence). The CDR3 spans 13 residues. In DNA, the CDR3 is TGTGCCAGCAGTTTAATTGCGACAGATACGCAGTATTTT. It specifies CASSLIATDTQYF.

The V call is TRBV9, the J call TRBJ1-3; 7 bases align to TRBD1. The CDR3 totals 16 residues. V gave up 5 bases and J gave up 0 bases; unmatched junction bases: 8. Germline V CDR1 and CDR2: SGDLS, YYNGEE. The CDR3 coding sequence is TGTGCCAGCAGTCATAAGGGACAGAACTCTGGAAACACCATATATTTT. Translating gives CASSHKGQNSGNTIYF.

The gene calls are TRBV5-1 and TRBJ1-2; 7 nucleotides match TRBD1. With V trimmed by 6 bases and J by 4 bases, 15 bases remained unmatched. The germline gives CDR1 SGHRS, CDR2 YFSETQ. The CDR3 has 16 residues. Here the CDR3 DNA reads TGCGCCAGCACCGCAGGGGGGACTGATCAGACCTATGGCTACACCTTC. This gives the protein CASTAGGTDQTYGYTF.

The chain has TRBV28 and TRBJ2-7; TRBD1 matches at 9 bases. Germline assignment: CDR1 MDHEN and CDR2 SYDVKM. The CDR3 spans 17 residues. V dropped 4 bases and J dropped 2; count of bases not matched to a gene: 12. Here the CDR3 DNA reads TGTGCCAGCAGTTCCCCTCCCGGACAGGGGAAGCCCTACGAGCAGTACTTC. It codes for CASSSPPGQGKPYEQYF.

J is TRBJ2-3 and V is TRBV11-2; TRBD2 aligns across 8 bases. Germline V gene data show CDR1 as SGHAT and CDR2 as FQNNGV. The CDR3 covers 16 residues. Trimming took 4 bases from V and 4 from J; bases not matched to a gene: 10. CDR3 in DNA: TGTGCCAGCAGCTACAGCTGGACTAGCATCCCAGATACGCAGTATTTT. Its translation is CASSYSWTSIPDTQYF.

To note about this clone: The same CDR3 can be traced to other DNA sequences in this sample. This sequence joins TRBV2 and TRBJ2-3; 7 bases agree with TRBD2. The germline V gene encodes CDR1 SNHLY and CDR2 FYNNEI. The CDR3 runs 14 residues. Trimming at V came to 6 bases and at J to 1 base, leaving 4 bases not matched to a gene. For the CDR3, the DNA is TGTGCCAGCAGCGCTACTAGCGGCACAGATACGCAGTATTTT. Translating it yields CASSATSGTDTQYF.

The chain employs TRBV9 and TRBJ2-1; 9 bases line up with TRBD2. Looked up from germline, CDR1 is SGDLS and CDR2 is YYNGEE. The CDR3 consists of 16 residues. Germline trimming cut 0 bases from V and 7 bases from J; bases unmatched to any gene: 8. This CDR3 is CASSVGPWREGNEQFF. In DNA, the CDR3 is TGTGCCAGCAGCGTAGGTCCCTGGCGGGAGGGGAATGAGCAGTTCTTC. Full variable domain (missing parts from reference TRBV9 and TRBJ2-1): DSGVTQTPKHLITATGQRVTLRCSPRSGDLSVYWYQQSLDQGLQFLIQYYNGEERAKGNILERFSAQQFPDLHSELNLSSLELGDSALYFCASSVGPWREGNEQFFGPGTRLTVL.

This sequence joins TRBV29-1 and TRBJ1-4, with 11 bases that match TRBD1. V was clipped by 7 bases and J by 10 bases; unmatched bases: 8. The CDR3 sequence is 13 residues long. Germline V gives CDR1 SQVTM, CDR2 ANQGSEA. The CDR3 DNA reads TGCAGCGGTGTGGGACAGGGGGATTTAAAACTGTTTTTT. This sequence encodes CSGVGQGDLKLFF.

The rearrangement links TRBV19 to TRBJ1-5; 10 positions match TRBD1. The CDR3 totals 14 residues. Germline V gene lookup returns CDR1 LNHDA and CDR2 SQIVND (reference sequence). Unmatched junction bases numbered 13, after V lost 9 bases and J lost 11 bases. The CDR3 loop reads CASAPGQGFLAQHF. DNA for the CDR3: TGTGCCAGCGCACCGGGACAGGGGTTTTTAGCCCAGCATTTT.

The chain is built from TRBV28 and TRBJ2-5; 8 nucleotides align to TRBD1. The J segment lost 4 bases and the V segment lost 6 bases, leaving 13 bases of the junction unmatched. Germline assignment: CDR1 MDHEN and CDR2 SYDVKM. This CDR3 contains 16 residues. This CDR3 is CASSPNRRGLGETQYF. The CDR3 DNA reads TGTGCCAGCAGCCCTAACCGCAGGGGGCTCGGAGAGACCCAGTACTTC.